Listed below are T cell receptor beta chains from one sample, sequenced in a study of blood T cell repertoires in COVID-19. Method: immunoSEQ multiplex PCR; TCRdb's copy keeps in-frame clones and lacks some. The table includes some 430,000 clones, roughly 88% detected once. Material: PBMCs or T cells enriched from blood (not recorded which). Source of these receptors: a man aged 18 to 29 who had recovered from COVID-19. Both conserved end residues are part of each CDR3. A D gene is named only where the DNA matches it firmly. Expanded clones get a size class; other rows say once, few or many, or leave the size out.

abundance	len	j_gene	d_gene	v_gene	CDR3aa	CDR3nt
NA	13	TRBJ1-2	NA	TRBV5-8	CASSRDRFYGYTF	TGTGCCAGCAGCCGCGACAGGTTCTATGGCTACACCTTC
few	13	TRBJ1-1	NA	TRBV5-4	CASSLSRNTEAFF	TGTGCCAGCAGCTTGTCTAGGAACACTGAAGCTTTCTTT
NA	12	TRBJ1-1	TRBD1	TRBV5-1	CASSYRGTEAFF	TGCGCCAGCAGCTACAGGGGTACTGAAGCTTTCTTT
NA	16	TRBJ1-2	TRBD1	TRBV29-1	CSVDVVRSTGGYGYTF	TGCAGCGTTGATGTTGTTAGATCGACAGGGGGCTATGGCTACACCTTC
NA	16	TRBJ2-7	TRBD2	TRBV7-9	CASSHDPGLAYYEQYF	TGTGCCAGCAGTCACGATCCGGGACTAGCGTACTACGAGCAGTACTTC
NA	16	TRBJ1-3	NA	TRBV10-3	CAISEKAVLSGNTIYF	TGTGCCATCAGTGAAAAAGCGGTACTCTCTGGAAACACCATATATTTT
NA	14	TRBJ1-1	TRBD1	TRBV11-2	CASSLTGGKTEAFF	TGTGCCAGCAGTTTGACAGGGGGAAAGACTGAAGCTTTCTTT
NA	15	TRBJ2-3	NA	TRBV9	CASDPLGTGADTQYF	TGTGCCAGCGACCCGCTAGGCACAGGTGCAGATACGCAGTATTTT
once	14	TRBJ1-1	TRBD1	TRBV5-6	CASSRITGGMGAFF	TGTGCCAGCAGCAGGATCACAGGGGGCATGGGGGCTTTCTTT
NA	15	TRBJ2-7	TRBD2	TRBV4-1	CASSLRLAGVGEQYF	TGCGCCAGCAGCCTGAGACTAGCGGGGGTTGGGGAGCAGTACTTC
NA	16	TRBJ2-7	NA	TRBV4-1	CASSQELCIRTYEQYF	TGCGCCAGCAGCCAAGAATTATGCATCAGGACCTACGAGCAGTACTTC
NA	15	TRBJ1-2	NA	TRBV7-8	CASSSISGSSYGYTF	TGTGCCAGCAGCTCCATTTCCGGGTCGTCCTATGGCTACACCTTC
NA	15	TRBJ2-1	TRBD1	TRBV3-1/TRBV3-2	CASSLRGTGVYEQFF	TGTGCCAGCAGCCTCCGGGGGACAGGGGTATATGAGCAGTTCTTC
NA	13	TRBJ1-1	NA	TRBV29-1	CSVTGGGNTEAFF	TGCAGCGTGACAGGTGGGGGGAACACTGAAGCTTTCTTT
NA	13	TRBJ1-1	TRBD1	TRBV10-2	CASRPTGIAEAFF	TGCGCCAGCAGGCCGACAGGGATTGCTGAAGCTTTCTTT
NA	14	TRBJ1-1	NA	TRBV7-6	CASSLGAANTEAFF	TGTGCCAGCAGCTTGGGGGCAGCAAACACTGAAGCTTTCTTT
NA	16	TRBJ2-2	NA	TRBV5-1	CASSLPSNTNTGELFF	TGCGCCAGCAGCTTGCCTAGTAACACGAACACCGGGGAGCTGTTTTTT
NA	14	TRBJ2-2	TRBD2	TRBV28	CASSYRDYAGELFF	TGTGCCAGCAGTTATAGGGACTACGCCGGGGAGCTGTTTTTT
NA	17	TRBJ1-1	NA	TRBV7-9	CASSLEKGRGVRTEAFF	TGTGCCAGCAGCTTAGAAAAGGGGCGCGGGGTTAGGACTGAAGCTTTCTTT
once	14	TRBJ2-3	NA	TRBV5-4	CATSQGPELNTQYF	TGTGCCACCTCCCAGGGGCCAGAACTAAATACGCAGTATTTT
NA	15	TRBJ2-2	TRBD1	TRBV5-1	CASSLSAGGDGELFF	TGCGCCAGCAGCTTGTCCGCAGGGGGAGACGGGGAGCTGTTTTTT
NA	15	TRBJ2-1	TRBD2	TRBV6-5	CASSYRLAGDYEQFF	TGTGCCAGCAGTTACCGTCTAGCGGGAGATTATGAGCAGTTCTTC
NA	17	TRBJ1-2	NA	TRBV10-3	CAIGKGLHREIHYGYTF	TGTGCCATCGGTAAAGGTCTTCACAGGGAGATCCACTATGGCTACACCTTC
NA	13	TRBJ1-4	NA	TRBV19	CASSRAAVEKLFF	TGTGCCAGTAGTCGGGCAGCGGTTGAAAAACTGTTTTTT
NA	13	TRBJ1-2	TRBD1	TRBV30	CAWSDRGTGGYTF	TGTGCCTGGAGTGACAGGGGGACCGGTGGCTACACCTTC
NA	14	TRBJ2-6	NA	TRBV5-6	CASSLVEGGNVLTF	TGTGCCAGCAGCTTGGTCGAGGGCGGGAACGTCCTGACTTTC
few	14	TRBJ2-7	NA	TRBV4-1	CASSQEQDIYEQYF	TGCGCCAGCAGCCAAGAACAGGACATTTACGAGCAGTACTTC
NA	15	TRBJ1-6	NA	TRBV2	CASSDGGSSNSPLHF	TGTGCCAGCAGTGACGGGGGAAGTAGTAATTCACCCCTCCACTTT
NA	13	TRBJ1-6	NA	TRBV7-3	CASSRVVSSPLHF	TGTGCCAGCAGCCGGGTCGTCTCTTCACCCCTCCACTTT
NA	13	TRBJ1-5	NA	TRBV7-9	CASSLQGHQPQHF	TGTGCCAGCAGCTTACAGGGGCATCAGCCCCAGCATTTT
NA	16	TRBJ1-3	NA	TRBV13	CASSLGRSYSGNTIYF	TGTGCCAGCAGCTTAGGTCGTAGCTACTCTGGAAACACCATATATTTT
NA	17	TRBJ1-6	TRBD1	TRBV19	CASSSGGGEAYNSPLHF	TGTGCCAGTAGTTCCGGAGGGGGCGAGGCCTATAATTCACCCCTCCACTTT
NA	15	TRBJ1-6	TRBD1	TRBV27	CASSLSRTGDSPLHF	TGTGCCAGCAGTTTATCCCGGACAGGGGATTCACCCCTCCACTTT
NA	15	TRBJ1-5	NA	TRBV5-5	CASSYILEANQPQHF	TGTGCCAGCAGCTACATACTAGAAGCTAATCAGCCCCAGCATTTT
NA	15	TRBJ2-1	TRBD2	TRBV28	CASSQIAGGKNEQFF	TGTGCCAGCAGTCAAATAGCGGGAGGAAAGAATGAGCAGTTCTTC
NA	13	TRBJ1-1	NA	TRBV18	CASSSTGTSEAFF	TGTGCCAGCTCAAGCACAGGTACCTCTGAAGCTTTCTTT
NA	15	TRBJ2-3	TRBD2	TRBV7-2	CASSYRTSGQDTQYF	TGTGCCAGCAGCTACCGGACTAGTGGCCAGGATACGCAGTATTTT